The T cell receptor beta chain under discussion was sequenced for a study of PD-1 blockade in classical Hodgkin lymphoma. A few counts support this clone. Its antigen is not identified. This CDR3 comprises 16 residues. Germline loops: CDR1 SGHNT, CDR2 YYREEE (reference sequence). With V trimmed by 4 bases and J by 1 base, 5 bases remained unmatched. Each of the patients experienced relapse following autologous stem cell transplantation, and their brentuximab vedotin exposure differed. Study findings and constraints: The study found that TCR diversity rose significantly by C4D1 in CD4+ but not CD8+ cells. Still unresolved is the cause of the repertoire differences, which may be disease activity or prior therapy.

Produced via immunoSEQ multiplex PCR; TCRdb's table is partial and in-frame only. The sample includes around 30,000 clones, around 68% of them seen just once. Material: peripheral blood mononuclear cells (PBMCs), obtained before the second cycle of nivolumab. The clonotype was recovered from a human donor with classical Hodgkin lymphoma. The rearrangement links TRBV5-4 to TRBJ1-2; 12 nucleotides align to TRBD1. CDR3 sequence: CASSPGQGANNYGYTF. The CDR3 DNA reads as TGTGCCAGCAGCCCGGGACAGGGGGCAAATAACTATGGCTACACCTTC.